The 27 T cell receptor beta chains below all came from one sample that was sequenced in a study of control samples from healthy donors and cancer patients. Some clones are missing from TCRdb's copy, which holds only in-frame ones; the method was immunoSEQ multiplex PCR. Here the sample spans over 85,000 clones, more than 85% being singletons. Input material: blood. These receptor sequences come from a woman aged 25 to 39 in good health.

Written as DNA, the CDR3 is TGTGCCAGCAGCGGCTGGGATACGCAGTATTTT. This encodes CASSGWDTQYF. The chain couples TRBV9 to TRBJ2-3; D is unclear. This CDR3 contains 11 residues. Trimming left V 3 bases short and J 6 bases short, with 5 bases between. Germline V lookup: CDR1 SGDLS, CDR2 YYNGEE.

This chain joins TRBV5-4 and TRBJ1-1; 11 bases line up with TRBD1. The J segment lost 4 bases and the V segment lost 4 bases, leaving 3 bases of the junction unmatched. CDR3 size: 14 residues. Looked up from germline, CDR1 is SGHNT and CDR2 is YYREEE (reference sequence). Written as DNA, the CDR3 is TGTGCCAGCAGCGCCGGGACAGGGGGCACTGAAGCTTTCTTT. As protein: CASSAGTGGTEAFF.

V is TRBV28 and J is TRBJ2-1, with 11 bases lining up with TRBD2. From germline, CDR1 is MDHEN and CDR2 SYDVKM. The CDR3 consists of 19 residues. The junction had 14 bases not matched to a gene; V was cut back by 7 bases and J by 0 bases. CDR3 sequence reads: CASTSAGTSGWSSYNEQFF. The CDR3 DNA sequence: TGTGCCAGCACCTCTGCCGGGACTAGCGGCTGGAGCTCCTACAATGAGCAGTTCTTC.

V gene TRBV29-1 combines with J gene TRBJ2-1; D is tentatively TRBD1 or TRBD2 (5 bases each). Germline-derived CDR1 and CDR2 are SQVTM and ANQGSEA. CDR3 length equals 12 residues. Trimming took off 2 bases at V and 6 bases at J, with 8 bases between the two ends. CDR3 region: CSVELGTNEQFF. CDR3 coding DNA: TGCAGCGTTGAATTGGGGACCAATGAGCAGTTCTTC.

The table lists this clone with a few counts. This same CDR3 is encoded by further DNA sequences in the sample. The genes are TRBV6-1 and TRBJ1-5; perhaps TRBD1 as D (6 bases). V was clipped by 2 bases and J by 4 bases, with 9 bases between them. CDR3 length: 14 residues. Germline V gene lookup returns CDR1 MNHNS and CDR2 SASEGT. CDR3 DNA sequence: TGTGCCAGCAGTGAATGGAGGGGGAATCAGCCCCAGCATTTT. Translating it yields CASSEWRGNQPQHF.

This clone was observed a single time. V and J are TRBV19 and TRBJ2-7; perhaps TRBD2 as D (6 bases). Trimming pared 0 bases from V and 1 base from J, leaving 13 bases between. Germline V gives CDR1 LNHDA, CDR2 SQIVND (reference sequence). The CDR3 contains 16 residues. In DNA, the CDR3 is TGTGCCAGTAGTATAGATGGGGAGGCCCCATCCTACGAGCAGTACTTC. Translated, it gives CASSIDGEAPSYEQYF.

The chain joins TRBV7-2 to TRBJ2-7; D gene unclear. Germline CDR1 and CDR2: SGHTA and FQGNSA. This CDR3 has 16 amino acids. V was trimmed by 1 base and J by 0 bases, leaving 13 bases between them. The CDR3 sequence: CASSLVVGRASYEQYF. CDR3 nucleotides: TGTGCCAGCAGCTTAGTTGTCGGAAGGGCCTCCTACGAGCAGTACTTC.

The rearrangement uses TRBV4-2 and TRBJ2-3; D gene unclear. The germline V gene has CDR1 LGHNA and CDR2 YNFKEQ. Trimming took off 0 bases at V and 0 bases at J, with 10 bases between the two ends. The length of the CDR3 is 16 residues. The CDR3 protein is CASSQDKAPSTDTQYF. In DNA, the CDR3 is TGTGCCAGCAGCCAAGATAAGGCCCCCAGCACAGATACGCAGTATTTT.

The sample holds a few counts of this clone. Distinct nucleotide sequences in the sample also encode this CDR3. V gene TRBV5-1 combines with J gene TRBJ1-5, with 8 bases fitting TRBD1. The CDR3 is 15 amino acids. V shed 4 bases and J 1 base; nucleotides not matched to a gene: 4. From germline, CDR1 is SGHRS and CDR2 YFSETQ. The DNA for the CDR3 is TGCGCCAGCAGCCCTGGACAGGGAAGCAATCAGCCCCAGCATTTT. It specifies CASSPGQGSNQPQHF.

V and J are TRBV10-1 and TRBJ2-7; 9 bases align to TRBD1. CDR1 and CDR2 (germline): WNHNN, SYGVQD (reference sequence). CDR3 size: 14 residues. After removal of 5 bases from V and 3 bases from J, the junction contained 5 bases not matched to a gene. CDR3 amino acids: CASSKTGGGYEQYF. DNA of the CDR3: TGCGCCAGCAGTAAAACAGGGGGCGGCTACGAGCAGTACTTC.

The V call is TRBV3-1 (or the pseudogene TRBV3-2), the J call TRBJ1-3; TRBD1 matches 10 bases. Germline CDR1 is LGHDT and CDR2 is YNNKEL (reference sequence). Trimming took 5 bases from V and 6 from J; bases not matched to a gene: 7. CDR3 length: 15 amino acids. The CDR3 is CASSDPGQGLNTIYF. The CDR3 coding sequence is TGTGCCAGCAGCGACCCGGGACAGGGGCTAAACACCATATATTTT.

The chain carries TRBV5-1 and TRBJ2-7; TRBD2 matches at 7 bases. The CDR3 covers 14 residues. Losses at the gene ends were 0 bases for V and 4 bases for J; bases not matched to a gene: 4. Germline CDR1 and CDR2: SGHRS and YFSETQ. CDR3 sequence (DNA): TGCGCCAGCAGCTTGGATGGACTAGGGTACGAGCAGTACTTC. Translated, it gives CASSLDGLGYEQYF.

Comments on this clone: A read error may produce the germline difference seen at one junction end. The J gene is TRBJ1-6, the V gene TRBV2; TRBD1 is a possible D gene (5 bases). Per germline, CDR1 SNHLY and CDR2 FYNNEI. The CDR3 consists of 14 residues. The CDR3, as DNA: TGTGCCAGCAGTCAAGCCAACAGGTTCTCACCCCTCCACTTT. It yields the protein CASSQANRFSPLHF.

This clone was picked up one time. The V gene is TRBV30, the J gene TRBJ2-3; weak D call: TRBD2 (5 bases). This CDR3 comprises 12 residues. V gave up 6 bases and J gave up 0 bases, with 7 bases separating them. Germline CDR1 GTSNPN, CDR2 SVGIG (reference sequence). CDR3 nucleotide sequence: TGTGCCTGCCGAGGGAGCACAGATACGCAGTATTTT. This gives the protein CACRGSTDTQYF.

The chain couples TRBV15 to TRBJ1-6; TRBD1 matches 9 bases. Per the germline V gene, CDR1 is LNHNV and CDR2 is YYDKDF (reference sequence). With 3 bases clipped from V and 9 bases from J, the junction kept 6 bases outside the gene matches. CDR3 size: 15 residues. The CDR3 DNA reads TGTGCCACCAGCAGGATGACAGGGGGGGCTTCACCCCTCCACTTT. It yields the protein CATSRMTGGASPLHF.

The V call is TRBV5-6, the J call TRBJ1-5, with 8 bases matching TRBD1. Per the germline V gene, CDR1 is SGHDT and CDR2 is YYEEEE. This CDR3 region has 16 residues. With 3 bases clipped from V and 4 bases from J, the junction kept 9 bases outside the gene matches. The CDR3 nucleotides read TGTGCCAGCAGCTCTATTCAGGGGGCGGGTAATCAGCCCCAGCATTTT. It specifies CASSSIQGAGNQPQHF.

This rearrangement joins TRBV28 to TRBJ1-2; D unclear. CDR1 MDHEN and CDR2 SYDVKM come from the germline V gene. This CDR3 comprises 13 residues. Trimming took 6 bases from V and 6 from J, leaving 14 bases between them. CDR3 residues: CASSATRRDGYTF. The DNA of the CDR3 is TGTGCCAGCAGCGCTACACGGAGGGATGGCTACACCTTC.

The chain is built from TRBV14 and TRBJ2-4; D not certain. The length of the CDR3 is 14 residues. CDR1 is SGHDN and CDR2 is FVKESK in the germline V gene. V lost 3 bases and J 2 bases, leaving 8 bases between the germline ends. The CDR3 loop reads CASSQSGSKNIQYF. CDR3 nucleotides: TGTGCCAGCAGCCAGTCAGGATCCAAAAACATTCAGTACTTC.

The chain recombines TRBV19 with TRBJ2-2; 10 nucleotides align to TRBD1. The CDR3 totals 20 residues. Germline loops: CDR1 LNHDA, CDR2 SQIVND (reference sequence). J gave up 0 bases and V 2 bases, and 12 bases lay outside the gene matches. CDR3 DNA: TGTGCCAGTAGTATATATCCGGGACAGGGGATTCATTCGAACACCGGGGAGCTGTTTTTT. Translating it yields CASSIYPGQGIHSNTGELFF.

In DNA, the CDR3 is TGTGCCAGCACACAGGACACAGATACGCAGTATTTT. It translates to CASTQDTDTQYF. J is TRBJ2-3 and V is TRBV2; D might be TRBD1 (5 bases). Germline V gene sequence: CDR1 SNHLY, CDR2 FYNNEI. Trimming cost V 7 bases and J 2 bases, with 7 bases left between them. CDR3 length: 12 residues.

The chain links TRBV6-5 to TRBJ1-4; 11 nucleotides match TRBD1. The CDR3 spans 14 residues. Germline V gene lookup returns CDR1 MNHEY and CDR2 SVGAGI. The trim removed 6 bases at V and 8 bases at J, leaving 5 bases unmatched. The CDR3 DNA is TGTGCCAGCAGCCGGGACAGGGGGACCGAAAAACTGTTTTTT. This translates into CASSRDRGTEKLFF.

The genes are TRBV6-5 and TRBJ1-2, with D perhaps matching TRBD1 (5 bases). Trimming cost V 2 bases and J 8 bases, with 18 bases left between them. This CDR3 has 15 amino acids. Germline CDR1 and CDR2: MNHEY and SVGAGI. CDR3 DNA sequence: TGTGCCAGCAGTTACGGGGGGAGCGGAACTATGGGCTACACCTTC. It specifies CASSYGGSGTMGYTF.

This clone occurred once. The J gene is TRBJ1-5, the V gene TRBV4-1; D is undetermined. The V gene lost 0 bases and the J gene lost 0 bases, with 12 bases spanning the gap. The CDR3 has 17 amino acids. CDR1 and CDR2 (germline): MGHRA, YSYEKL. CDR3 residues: CASSQDKQTYSNQPQHF. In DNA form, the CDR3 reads TGCGCCAGCAGCCAAGATAAACAAACTTATAGCAATCAGCCCCAGCATTTT.

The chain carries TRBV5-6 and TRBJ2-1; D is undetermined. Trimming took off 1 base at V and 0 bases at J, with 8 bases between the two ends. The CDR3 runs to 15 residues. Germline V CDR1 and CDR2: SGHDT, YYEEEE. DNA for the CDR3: TGTGCCAGCAGCTTGTACGTGAGCTCCTACAATGAGCAGTTCTTC. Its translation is CASSLYVSSYNEQFF.

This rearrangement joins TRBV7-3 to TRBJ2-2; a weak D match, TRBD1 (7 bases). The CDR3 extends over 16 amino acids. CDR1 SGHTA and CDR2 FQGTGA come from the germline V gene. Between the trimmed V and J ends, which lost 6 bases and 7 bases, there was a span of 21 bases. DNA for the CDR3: TGTGCCAGCAGTTTAGCAGGAGGGGGCGTGGACGGGGAGCTGTTTTTT. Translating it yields CASSLAGGGVDGELFF.

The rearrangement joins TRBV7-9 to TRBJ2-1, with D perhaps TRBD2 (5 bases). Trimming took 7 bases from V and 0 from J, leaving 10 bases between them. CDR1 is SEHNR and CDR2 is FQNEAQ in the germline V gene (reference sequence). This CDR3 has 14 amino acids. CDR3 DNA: TGTGCCAGCACCGGGGTGGCCTCCTACAATGAGCAGTTCTTC. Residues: CASTGVASYNEQFF.

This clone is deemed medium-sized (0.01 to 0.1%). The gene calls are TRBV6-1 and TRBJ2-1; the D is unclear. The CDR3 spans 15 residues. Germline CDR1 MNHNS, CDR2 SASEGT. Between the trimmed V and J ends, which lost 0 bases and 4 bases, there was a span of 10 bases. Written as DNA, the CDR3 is TGTGCCAGCAGTGAAGCCGTACGAAGTTACAATGAGCAGTTCTTC. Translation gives CASSEAVRSYNEQFF.